The 8 T cell receptor beta chains reported below all come from one sample, sequenced in a study of CD8+CD57+ T cells in acquired aplastic anemia. Study-level results: Patients carried CD8+CD57+ cells that were less diverse than their total CD4+ and CD8+ pools.

Their antigens remain unidentified. Profiling that covered TCR beta VDJ and CDR3 relied on genomic DNA as its template. TCRdb ran MiXCR on the reads and lists one entry per CDR3 protein. The sample includes about 17,000 distinct CDR3 sequences, 37% seen only once; the top ten take roughly 85%. Those patients picked for sequencing had displayed CD8+CD57+ cell expansion on flow cytometry. The sample consisted of CD8+CD57+ T cells sorted from PBMCs. Sample subset: bead-enriched CD8+CD57+ effector memory T cells from SAA patients. These receptors were collected from a human donor with aplastic anemia.

V usage is TRBV2 and J usage is TRBJ1-5; unclear D gene. Germline lookup yields CDR1 SNHLY and CDR2 FYNNEI. The germline V and J ends were trimmed by 8 bases and 9 bases, with 17 bases remaining between them. The CDR3 consists of 13 residues. The CDR3 loop is CASGVERLRPQHF. CDR3 in DNA: TGTGCCAGCGGAGTAGAAAGGTTACGGCCCCAGCATTTT.

The rearrangement uses TRBV15 and TRBJ1-4; D is undetermined. Trimming cost V 0 bases and J 10 bases, with 9 bases left between them. Per germline, CDR1 LNHNV and CDR2 YYDKDF (reference sequence). There are 13 residues in the CDR3. The CDR3: CATSRDRARKLFF. The CDR3 DNA follows: TGTGCCACCAGCAGAGATCGGGCAAGAAAACTGTTTTTT.

The V and J genes are TRBV19 and TRBJ1-5, with D hard to call. CDR1 is LNHDA, CDR2 SQIVND, per germline (reference sequence). The length of the CDR3 is 16 residues. With 0 bases removed from V and 4 bases from J, the gap between germline ends came to 13 bases. CDR3 amino acids: CASSIDPGLGNQPQHF. The DNA of the CDR3 is TGTGCCAGTAGTATAGATCCGGGGTTAGGGAATCAGCCCCAGCATTTT.

This clonotype was found many times. J is TRBJ2-2 and V is TRBV7-9, with 7 bases that match TRBD2. V was clipped by 4 bases and J by 2 bases; unmatched bases: 4. The CDR3 sequence is 15 residues long. Germline loops: CDR1 SEHNR, CDR2 FQNEAQ (reference sequence). CDR3 nucleotide sequence: TGTGCCAGCAGCTCCGGGACTACCAACACCGGGGAGCTGTTTTTT. Protein product: CASSSGTTNTGELFF.

This clonotype has at least ten counts. The chain uses TRBV7-9 and TRBJ2-3, with a tentative D call TRBD2 (6 bases). V lost 3 bases and J lost 1, with 8 bases in between. CDR1 is SEHNR, CDR2 FQNEAQ, per germline (reference sequence). This CDR3 comprises 14 residues. The CDR3 DNA is TGTGCCAGCAGCTTCGGGGGTGGCACAGATACGCAGTATTTT. Protein: CASSFGGGTDTQYF. Based on the CDR3 plus reference TRBV7-9 and TRBJ2-3, the full variable domain is DTGVSQNPRHKITKRGQNVTFRCDPISEHNRLYWYRQTLGQGPEFLTYFQNEAQLEKSRLLSDRFSAERPKGSFSTLEIQRTEQGDSAMYLCASSFGGGTDTQYFGPGTRLTVL.

The table lists this clonotype with a few counts. J is TRBJ2-7 and V is TRBV29-1; D assignment may be TRBD1 or TRBD2 (5 bases each). CDR3 size: 11 residues. Trimming took 6 bases from V and 4 from J, leaving 10 bases between them. Germline loops: CDR1 SQVTM, CDR2 ANQGSEA. The CDR3 coding sequence is TGCAGCGTCCCTGAGGGGTACGAGCAGTACTTC. This gives the protein CSVPEGYEQYF.

This clonotype was seen more than once but under ten times. With a much larger clone just one base away, this may be a read error. V gene TRBV3-1 combines with J gene TRBJ2-5; 7 bases line up with TRBD1. Germline CDR1 reads LGHDT; CDR2 reads YNNKEL (reference sequence). This CDR3 region has 16 residues. V gave up 4 bases and J gave up 3 bases; unmatched junction bases: 11. The CDR3 is CASSRLYRDSKETQYF. The CDR3 DNA follows: TGTGCCAGCAGCCGCCTGTACCGGGACAGTAAAGAGACCCAGTACTTC.

The chain joins TRBV29-1 to TRBJ2-1; TRBD1 matches 7 bases. Germline CDR1 reads SQVTM; CDR2 reads ANQGSEA. CDR3 size: 15 residues. Unmatched junction bases numbered 6, after V lost 0 bases and J lost 4 bases. CDR3 region: CSVEDNRGHYNEQFF. The CDR3 DNA is TGCAGCGTTGAAGACAACAGGGGTCATTACAATGAGCAGTTCTTC.